This entry lists 10 T cell receptor beta chains sequenced from one sample in a study of blood T cell repertoires in COVID-19. TCRdb keeps only in-frame clones here, not all; method: immunoSEQ multiplex PCR. The sample contains about 300,000 clones, 80% to 95% of which appear only once. Source material: PBMCs or T cells enriched from blood (not recorded which). The receptors stem from a woman aged 25 to 39 who had recovered from COVID-19.

This clone was seen a handful of times. This chain uses TRBV12-3 or TRBV12-4 with TRBJ2-7; maybe TRBD1 (6 bases). The CDR3 has 12 residues. V shed 3 bases and J shed 4 bases, with 7 bases lying between them. Here the CDR3 reads CASSLTGYEQYF. As DNA, the CDR3 is TGTGCCAGCAGTTTGACAGGATACGAGCAGTACTTC.

V and J are TRBV29-1 and TRBJ2-1; D is perhaps TRBD2 (6 bases). The CDR3 extends over 17 amino acids. Germline V CDR1 and CDR2: SQVTM, ANQGSEA. Trimming removed 3 bases at V and 0 bases at J, with 18 bases between. The CDR3 DNA reads TGCAGCGTTGAGGGGTTCGATAGCGGTAGCTCCTACAATGAGCAGTTCTTC. Its translation: CSVEGFDSGSSYNEQFF.

The chain is built from TRBV9 and TRBJ1-1; 7 nucleotides align to TRBD1. V was pared by 4 bases and J by 1 base, with 4 bases of the junction left unmatched. The CDR3 is 14 amino acids. The germline gives CDR1 SGDLS, CDR2 YYNGEE. The CDR3 nucleotides read TGTGCCAGCAGCCCCGGGACAGCGAACACTGAAGCTTTCTTT. This translates into CASSPGTANTEAFF.

V is TRBV18 and J is TRBJ2-7; 8 nucleotides match TRBD2. The CDR3 spans 14 residues. Germline CDR1 KGHSH, CDR2 LQKENI. Trimming cost V 7 bases and J 0 bases; bases outside gene matches: 5. The CDR3 DNA follows: TGTGCCAGCTTTACCAGCGGGAGCTCCTACGAGCAGTACTTC. Its protein product is CASFTSGSSYEQYF.

The rearrangement joins TRBV6-5 to TRBJ2-1, with D perhaps TRBD1 (6 bases). V lost 5 bases and J lost 5, with 13 bases in between. The CDR3 has 14 amino acids. From germline, CDR1 is MNHEY and CDR2 SVGAGI. The CDR3 spells CASSRSGQDNEQFF. In nucleotides, the CDR3 is TGTGCCAGCAGTCGCTCGGGACAAGACAATGAGCAGTTCTTC.

V is TRBV15 and J is TRBJ2-5, with TRBD1 matching 7 bases. Germline V gene lookup returns CDR1 LNHNV and CDR2 YYDKDF (reference sequence). Losses at the gene ends were 3 bases for V and 5 bases for J; bases not matched to a gene: 9. The CDR3 runs 15 residues. The CDR3 region has the DNA TGTGCCACCAGCAGGCCCACAGGGGTGAAGGAGACCCAGTACTTC. As protein: CATSRPTGVKETQYF.

The chain couples TRBV4-1 to TRBJ1-1; weak D call: TRBD1 (5 bases). This CDR3 contains 12 residues. CDR1 is MGHRA and CDR2 is YSYEKL in the germline V gene. V was pared by 2 bases and J by 11 bases, with 12 bases between. The CDR3 sequence is CASSQFGGLAFF. CDR3 nucleotide sequence: TGCGCCAGCAGCCAATTCGGGGGGTTGGCTTTCTTT.

V gene TRBV30 combines with J gene TRBJ2-1; D is ambiguous. CDR3 size: 11 residues. Per germline, CDR1 GTSNPN and CDR2 SVGIG (reference sequence). Trimming stripped 4 bases from V and 4 bases from J, with 5 bases between. The CDR3 bases are TGTGCCTGGACTGAGTACAATGAGCAGTTCTTC. Protein: CAWTEYNEQFF.

The V call is TRBV28, the J call TRBJ1-1; TRBD1 is a possible D gene (5 bases). CDR1 is MDHEN and CDR2 is SYDVKM in the germline V gene. The CDR3 runs to 15 residues. The V end lost 6 bases, the J end lost 0 bases, and 14 bases lay between the germline ends. The CDR3 DNA reads TGTGCCAGCAGCCACCGACAGATTATGAACACTGAAGCTTTCTTT. Protein product: CASSHRQIMNTEAFF.

As regards this clone: Other DNA sequences in the sample encode the same CDR3. This chain links TRBV7-3 with TRBJ2-7; 9 bases line up with TRBD1. The CDR3 totals 13 residues. Trimming at V came to 5 bases and at J to 4 bases, leaving 3 bases not matched to a gene. Germline V CDR1 and CDR2: SGHTA, FQGTGA. Here the CDR3 DNA reads TGTGCCAGCAGCCCGGGACAGGGTTACGAGCAGTACTTC. It is translated as CASSPGQGYEQYF.